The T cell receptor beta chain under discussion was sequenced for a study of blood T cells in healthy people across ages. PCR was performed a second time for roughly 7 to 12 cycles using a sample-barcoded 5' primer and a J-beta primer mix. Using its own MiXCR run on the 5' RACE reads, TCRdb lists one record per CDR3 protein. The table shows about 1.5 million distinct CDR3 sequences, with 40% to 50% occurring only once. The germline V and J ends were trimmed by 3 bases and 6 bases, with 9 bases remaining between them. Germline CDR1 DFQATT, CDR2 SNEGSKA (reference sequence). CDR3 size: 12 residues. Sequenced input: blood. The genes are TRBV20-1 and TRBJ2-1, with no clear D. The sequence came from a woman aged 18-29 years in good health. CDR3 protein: CSASPMINEQFF. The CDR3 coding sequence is TGCAGTGCTAGCCCTATGATCAATGAGCAGTTCTTC.